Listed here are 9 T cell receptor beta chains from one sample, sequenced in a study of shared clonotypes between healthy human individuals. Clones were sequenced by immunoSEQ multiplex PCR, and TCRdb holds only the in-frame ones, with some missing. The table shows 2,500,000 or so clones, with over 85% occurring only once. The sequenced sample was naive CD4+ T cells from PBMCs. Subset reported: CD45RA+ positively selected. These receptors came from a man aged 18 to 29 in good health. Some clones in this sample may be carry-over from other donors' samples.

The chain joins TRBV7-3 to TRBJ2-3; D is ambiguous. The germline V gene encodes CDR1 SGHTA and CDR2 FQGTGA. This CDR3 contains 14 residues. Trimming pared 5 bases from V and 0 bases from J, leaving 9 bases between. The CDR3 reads CASSKDPSTDTQYF. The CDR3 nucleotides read TGTGCCAGCAGCAAAGACCCGAGCACAGATACGCAGTATTTT.

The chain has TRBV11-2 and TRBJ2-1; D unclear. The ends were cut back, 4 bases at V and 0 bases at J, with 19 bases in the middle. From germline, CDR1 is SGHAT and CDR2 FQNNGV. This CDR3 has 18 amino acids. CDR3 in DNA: TGTGCCAGCAGCTCATTAAAACGACCGTGGGACTCCTACAATGAGCAGTTCTTC. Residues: CASSSLKRPWDSYNEQFF.

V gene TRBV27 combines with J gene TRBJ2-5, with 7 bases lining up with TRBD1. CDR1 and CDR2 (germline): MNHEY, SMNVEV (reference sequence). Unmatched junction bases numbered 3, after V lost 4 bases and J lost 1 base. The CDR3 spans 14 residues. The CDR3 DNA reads TGTGCCAGCAGTTCCAGGGGGACCCAAGAGACCCAGTACTTC. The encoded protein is CASSSRGTQETQYF.

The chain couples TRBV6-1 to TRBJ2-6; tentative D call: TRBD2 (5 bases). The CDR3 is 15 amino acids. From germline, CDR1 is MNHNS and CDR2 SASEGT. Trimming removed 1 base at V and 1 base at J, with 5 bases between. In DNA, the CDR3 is TGTGCCAGCAGTGAAGGACTATCTGGGGCCAACGTCCTGACTTTC. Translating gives CASSEGLSGANVLTF.

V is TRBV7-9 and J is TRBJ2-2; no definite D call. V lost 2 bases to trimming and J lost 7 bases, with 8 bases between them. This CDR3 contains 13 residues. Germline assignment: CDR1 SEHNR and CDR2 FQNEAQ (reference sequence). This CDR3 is CASSLISVGELFF. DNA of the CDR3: TGTGCCAGCAGCTTAATTTCGGTCGGGGAGCTGTTTTTT.

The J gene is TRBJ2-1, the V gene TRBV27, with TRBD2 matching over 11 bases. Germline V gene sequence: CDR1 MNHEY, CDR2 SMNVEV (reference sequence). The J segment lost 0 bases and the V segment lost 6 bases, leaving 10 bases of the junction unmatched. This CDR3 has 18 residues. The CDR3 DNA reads TGTGCCAGCAGGAGCGGGCTAGCGGGAGGACTCTCCTACAATGAGCAGTTCTTC. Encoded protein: CASRSGLAGGLSYNEQFF.

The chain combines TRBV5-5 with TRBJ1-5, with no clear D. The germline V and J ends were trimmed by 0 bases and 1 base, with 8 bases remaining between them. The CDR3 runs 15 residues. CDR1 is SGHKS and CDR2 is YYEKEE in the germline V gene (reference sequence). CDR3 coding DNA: TGTGCCAGCAGCTTGGAACCCCTAAGCAATCAGCCCCAGCATTTT. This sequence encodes CASSLEPLSNQPQHF.

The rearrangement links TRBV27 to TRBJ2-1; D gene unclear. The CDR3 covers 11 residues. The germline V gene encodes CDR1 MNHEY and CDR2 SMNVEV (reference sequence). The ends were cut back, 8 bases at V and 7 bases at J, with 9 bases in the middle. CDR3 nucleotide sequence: TGTGCCAGCCAAAGACGGAATGAGCAGTTCTTC. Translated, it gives CASQRRNEQFF.

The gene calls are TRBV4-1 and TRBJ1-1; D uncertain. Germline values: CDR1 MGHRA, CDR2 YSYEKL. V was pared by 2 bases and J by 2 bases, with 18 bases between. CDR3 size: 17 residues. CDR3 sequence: CASSQLSGTTLNTEAFF. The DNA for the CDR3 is TGCGCCAGCAGCCAATTGTCTGGAACGACCTTAAACACTGAAGCTTTCTTT.